This T cell receptor (beta chain) was sequenced in a study of shared clonotypes between healthy human individuals. Study context: Three plates were used per donor for CD4 naive, three for CD4 memory, two for CD8 naive and one for CD8 memory. Study-level points and caveats: In general, naive subsets displayed greater estimated richness than memory subsets did. An expected dependence of interdonor clonotype sharing on sequencing depth was noted.

The naive CD8 fraction comprised CD45RO-negative cells positively selected for CCR7 and excluded terminally differentiated effector memory CD45RA+ cells. The count of this clone is one. Its target is unknown. CDR3 length: 13 amino acids. Trimming cost V 7 bases and J 4 bases; bases outside gene matches: 0. In germline, CDR1 is SGDLS, CDR2 YYNGEE. Deep was the level at which the assay was run. Repertoires were generated with immunoSEQ multiplex PCR, while TCRdb's copy carries only in-frame clones and drops some. The table has roughly 2,000,000 clones, 90% to 95% seen once; the top ten hold approximately 1.6%.

The TCR was taken from a man aged 18 to 29 in good health. Some clones in this sample may be carry-over from other donors' samples. Sequencing was performed on naive CD8+ T cells from PBMCs. The V gene is TRBV9, the J gene TRBJ2-2; the match to TRBD1 covers 11 bases. The CDR3 DNA is TGTGCCAGCGGACAGGGGGCCACCGGGGAGCTGTTTTTT. Its translation is CASGQGATGELFF. The entire variable domain, with the rest obtained from reference TRBV9 and TRBJ2-2, is as follows: DSGVTQTPKHLITATGQRVTLRCSPRSGDLSVYWYQQSLDQGLQFLIQYYNGEERAKGNILERFSAQQFPDLHSELNLSSLELGDSALYFCASGQGATGELFFGEGSRLTVL.